Listed here is a single TCR beta chain. What it binds is unknown. CDR3 length: 12 residues. CDR1 and CDR2 from the germline V gene are SGHDT and YYEEEE. Deletions cut 4 bases from V and 6 bases from J, with 8 bases between. The data were produced by immunoSEQ multiplex PCR, yet TCRdb's version contains in-frame clones alone and is incomplete. The table has 65,000 to 80,000 clones, 83% seen once. This specimen comes from a study of T cell responses to AZD1222 COVID-19 vaccine. Study-wide findings and caveats: Donors were largely white British and mainly female; clonal diversity was possibly underestimated.

The sequencing here drew on peripheral blood, taken 28 days after the second AZD1222 dose. The clonotype comes from an adult who received the AZD1222 COVID-19 vaccine. V gene TRBV5-6 combines with J gene TRBJ2-1; D ambiguous. For the CDR3, the DNA is TGTGCCAGCAGCCTTCAGTCCAATGAGCAGTTCTTC. It yields the protein CASSLQSNEQFF. Drawing the rest from reference TRBV5-6 and TRBJ2-1, the complete variable domain is DAGVTQSPTHLIKTRGQQVTLRCSPKSGHDTVSWYQQALGQGPQFIFQYYEEEERQRGNFPDRFSGHQFPNYSSELNVNALLLGDSALYLCASSLQSNEQFFGPGTRLTVL.